This T cell receptor beta chain was obtained from a study of control samples from healthy donors and cancer patients. TCRdb's copy holds only in-frame clones and misses some; the assay was immunoSEQ multiplex PCR. The table records some 130,000 clones, over 85% of them present only once. Germline V gene sequence: CDR1 SEHNR, CDR2 FQNEAQ (reference sequence). V was trimmed by 5 bases and J by 2 bases, leaving 10 bases between them. CDR3 length: 13 residues. The sample was blood. The chain carries TRBV7-9 and TRBJ2-7; the D gene is possibly TRBD1 (5 bases). The sequence derives from a young man in good health. CDR3 in amino acids: CASSPMTAYEQYF. The CDR3 region has the DNA TGTGCCAGCAGCCCGATGACAGCCTACGAGCAGTACTTC.